Each of the 18 T cell receptor beta chains below was sequenced from the same sample in a study of blood T cells in healthy people across ages. Using a J-beta primer mix together with a sample-barcoded 5' primer, a second PCR was run for about 6 to 12 cycles. TCRdb called the 5' RACE reads again in MiXCR, with one record for every CDR3 protein. The profile shows 1.4 million to 1.5 million distinct CDR3 sequences, about 40% of them singletons. Sequenced material: blood. The receptors derive from a woman aged 18-30 years in good health.

The CDR3 loop reads CASSLRDRGRGGELFF. The CDR3, as DNA: TGTGCCAGCAGTTTGAGGGACAGGGGGCGAGGCGGGGAGCTGTTTTTT. The chain combines TRBV12-3 or TRBV12-4 with TRBJ2-2; 12 bases fit TRBD1. Germline trimming cut 3 bases from V and 7 bases from J; bases unmatched to any gene: 6. This CDR3 region has 16 residues.

The chain carries TRBV27 and TRBJ2-3; weak D call: TRBD2 (5 bases). This CDR3 spans 15 amino acids. With 1 base removed from V and 5 bases from J, the gap between germline ends came to 13 bases. Germline-derived CDR1 and CDR2 are MNHEY and SMNVEV (reference sequence). This CDR3 is CASSLFPGEVDTQYF. The CDR3 DNA reads TGTGCCAGCAGTTTATTTCCCGGGGAAGTAGATACGCAGTATTTT.

A note on this clonotype: One end of the junction varies from germline; a read error may be responsible. The chain couples TRBV5-6 to TRBJ2-3; TRBD2 agrees at 8 bases. CDR1 and CDR2 from the germline V gene are SGHDT and YYEEEE. The CDR3 consists of 16 residues. CDR3 sequence (DNA): TGTGCCAGCAGCTCGCCCCTAGCGGGTCTCACAGATACGCGGTATTTT. Translating gives CASSSPLAGLTDTRYF.

The chain combines TRBV20-1 with TRBJ1-2; 7 bases agree with TRBD1. After removal of 5 bases from V and 0 bases from J, the junction contained 3 bases not matched to a gene. Per the germline V gene, CDR1 is DFQATT and CDR2 is SNEGSKA (reference sequence). The CDR3 is 13 amino acids. The chain's CDR3 is CSAGTAANYGYTF. The CDR3 DNA reads TGCAGTGCTGGGACAGCTGCTAACTATGGCTACACCTTC.

As for this clonotype: Just one base apart from a much larger clone, this may be a read error. The gene calls are TRBV29-1 and TRBJ2-7; D is unclear. The V end lost 3 bases, the J end lost 7 bases, and 19 bases lay between the germline ends. The CDR3 has 14 amino acids. Germline V gives CDR1 SQVTM, CDR2 ANQGSEA. The CDR3 coding sequence is TGCAGCGTTGAGTCGGCAGAAAGATACAATGAGCAGTACTTC. It codes for CSVESAERYNEQYF.

This clonotype was counted ten times or more. V and J are TRBV13 and TRBJ2-1; 12 bases line up with TRBD2. V was clipped by 5 bases and J by 5 bases; unmatched bases: 4. The CDR3 loop spans 15 amino acids. In germline, CDR1 is PRHDT, CDR2 FYEKMQ (reference sequence). The CDR3 DNA is TGTGCCAGCAGCCGACTAGCGGGAGTTAACAATGAGCAGTTCTTC. Amino acids: CASSRLAGVNNEQFF.

J is TRBJ2-1 and V is TRBV20-1, with TRBD2 matching over 7 bases. V shed 2 bases and J 8 bases; nucleotides not matched to a gene: 12. This CDR3 has 15 amino acids. CDR1 and CDR2 (germline): DFQATT, SNEGSKA (reference sequence). The CDR3 region is CSARNPVGTTDEQFF. The CDR3 nucleotides read TGCAGTGCTAGAAATCCCGTCGGGACTACGGATGAGCAGTTCTTC.

This clonotype came up a few times. J is TRBJ2-1 and V is TRBV20-1; D remains unclear. V dropped 3 bases and J dropped 0 bases, with 12 bases sitting between them. CDR1 is DFQATT, CDR2 SNEGSKA, per germline (reference sequence). This CDR3 contains 15 residues. The CDR3, as DNA: TGCAGTGCTAGGTCGAGCTCTAGCTCCTACAATGAGCAGTTCTTC. It codes for CSARSSSSSYNEQFF.

The chain employs TRBV13 and TRBJ2-3, with TRBD1 matching over 11 bases. This CDR3 contains 16 residues. Germline CDR1 is PRHDT and CDR2 is FYEKMQ (reference sequence). J lost 4 bases, V lost 0 bases, and 3 bases had no gene match. CDR3: CASSLGGTGGSDTQYF. CDR3 DNA sequence: TGTGCCAGCAGCTTAGGAGGGACAGGGGGGTCAGATACGCAGTATTTT.

V usage is TRBV5-8 and J usage is TRBJ2-3; D perhaps matches TRBD2 (6 bases). This CDR3 region has 17 residues. The V gene's germline CDR1 is SGHTS and CDR2 YDEGEE. V gave up 0 bases and J gave up 2 bases, with 16 bases separating them. CDR3 nucleotides: TGTGCCAGCAGCTTGGGCACTAGCCGATTCCTCACAGATACGCAGTATTTT. Protein product: CASSLGTSRFLTDTQYF.

This clonotype was detected a few times. The rearrangement uses TRBV15 and TRBJ1-5, with D perhaps TRBD1 (5 bases). Trimming removed 0 bases from V and 3 bases from J, with 9 bases in between. The germline CDR1 and CDR2 sequences are LNHNV and YYDKDF (reference sequence). The CDR3 is made up of 15 amino acids. CDR3 in amino acids: CATSRDLGDNQPQHF. CDR3 bases: TGTGCCACCAGCAGAGATTTAGGGGACAATCAGCCCCAGCATTTT.

The chain couples TRBV9 to TRBJ2-5; tentatively, D is TRBD2 (6 bases). Germline CDR1 SGDLS, CDR2 YYNGEE. With 2 bases removed from V and 5 bases from J, the gap between germline ends came to 16 bases. The CDR3 runs to 15 residues. DNA of the CDR3: TGTGCCAGCAGCGTGGCGGGGCCAGCCAGTGAGACCCAGTACTTC. It is translated as CASSVAGPASETQYF.

This chain links TRBV2 with TRBJ2-3; perhaps TRBD2 as D (6 bases). Germline V CDR1 and CDR2: SNHLY, FYNNEI. Trimming took off 6 bases at V and 4 bases at J, with 17 bases between the two ends. The CDR3 has 15 residues. The CDR3 DNA reads TGTGCCAGCAGCCGACTAGTCCCTGTACCAGATACGCAGTATTTT. The encoded protein is CASSRLVPVPDTQYF.

This clonotype was observed many times. The V call is TRBV4-2, the J call TRBJ1-2, with 7 bases matching TRBD1. V lost 0 bases, J lost 4 bases, and 11 bases stayed unmatched. The germline V gene has CDR1 LGHNA and CDR2 YNFKEQ. The CDR3 consists of 17 residues. The CDR3 region has the DNA TGTGCCAGCAGCCAAGATACAGGGGCAGGCCCTTCCTATGGCTACACCTTC. It translates to CASSQDTGAGPSYGYTF.

J is TRBJ2-5 and V is TRBV5-1; 11 bases agree with TRBD2. The CDR3 has 14 residues. The V and J ends lost 7 bases and 11 bases, in that order; junction bases with no gene match: 13. The germline gives CDR1 SGHRS, CDR2 YFSETQ. CDR3 region: CASVGTSGHNEQYF. CDR3 in DNA: TGCGCCAGCGTCGGGACTAGCGGTCACAATGAGCAGTACTTC.

This clonotype occurred a few times. The gene calls are TRBV10-3 and TRBJ2-3, with D possibly matching TRBD2 (7 bases). The V end was cut by 11 bases, the J end by 4 bases, with 19 bases between. CDR3 size: 14 residues. Germline CDR1 ENHRY, CDR2 SYGVKD. The CDR3 reads CASELGGAADTQYF. In DNA form, the CDR3 reads TGTGCCTCCGAGTTAGGGGGGGCTGCAGATACGCAGTATTTT.

The chain employs TRBV18 and TRBJ2-2; D is possibly TRBD2 (5 bases). The germline V gene encodes CDR1 KGHSH and CDR2 LQKENI. The V end lost 3 bases, the J end lost 4 bases, and 15 bases lay between the germline ends. The CDR3 is made up of 16 amino acids. Here the CDR3 DNA reads TGTGCCAGCTCACCTTATGGACTCGGAGGCACCGGGGAGCTGTTTTTT. It is translated as CASSPYGLGGTGELFF.

This chain joins TRBV6-1 and TRBJ2-2; 8 bases are a match to TRBD2. The CDR3 runs to 15 residues. The germline V gene has CDR1 MNHNS and CDR2 SASEGT. Unmatched junction bases numbered 3, after V lost 2 bases and J lost 4 bases. CDR3 in amino acids: CASSEQGTSTGELFF. The CDR3 coding sequence is TGTGCCAGCAGTGAACAGGGGACTAGCACCGGGGAGCTGTTTTTT.